These T cell receptor beta chains were read from a single sample in a study of cytomegalovirus exposure and HLA in healthy donors. Data came from immunoSEQ multiplex PCR; TCRdb stores just in-frame clones and leaves some out. Here the sample table reports over 120,000 clones. Sequencing was done on a sample of PBMCs. The receptors here all came from a male donor in good health and CMV-seronegative. The CDR3 runs from the conserved cysteine through the conserved F or W.

j_call v_call cdr3_aa
TRBJ2-3 TRBV2 CASSEASGNTDTQYF
TRBJ2-5 TRBV5-8 CASSLGSGRSQETQYF
TRBJ1-1 TRBV29-1 CSVVRRSAGVGEAFF
TRBJ1-5 TRBV7-8 CASCWDRGQPQHF
TRBJ1-4 TRBV29-1 CSVTAFEKLFF
TRBJ2-1 TRBV28 CASLASNSYNEQFF
TRBJ2-2 TRBV11-2 CASSHPLAGGVVSTGELFF
TRBJ2-7 TRBV29-1 CSEPWDRGRGGPYEQYF
TRBJ1-2 TRBV29-1 CSVLLLQGSGYTF
TRBJ1-3 TRBV5-6 CASSPTGGINTIYF
TRBJ1-2 TRBV5-1 CASRRDSLANYGYTF
TRBJ2-2 TRBV30 CAWTLMNTGELFF
TRBJ1-3 TRBV2 CASSILVGAPRSGNTIYF
TRBJ1-2 TRBV6-5 CASSYSIQTYGYTF
TRBJ1-5 TRBV19 CASRREAVADQPQHF
TRBJ2-3 TRBV30 CAWELGGTQYF
TRBJ2-7 TRBV10-3 CAIRSVSSSYEQYF
TRBJ1-3 TRBV6-5 CASSARVAGNTIYF
TRBJ1-1 TRBV9 CASSVAYRAGTEAFF
TRBJ1-5 TRBV27 CASSRGNGNQPQHF
TRBJ2-1 TRBV4-1 CASSQPGLAGGQNEQFF
TRBJ2-5 TRBV7-9 CASSFRRQGGPQRQETQYF
TRBJ2-3 TRBV29-1 CSVEEGDKPNDTQYF
TRBJ2-5 TRBV19 CATSPGGWETQYF
TRBJ1-3 TRBV9 CASSASGGGMGLQGNTIYF
TRBJ2-7 TRBV4-2 CASSPGTGKGSYEQYF
TRBJ2-1 TRBV6-1 CASGPSTRGNNEQFF
TRBJ2-1 TRBV4-1 CASSQDRGYFDEQFF
TRBJ1-4 TRBV19 CASSISRQTSTNEKLFF
TRBJ1-5 TRBV2 CASHIDGGYQPQHF
TRBJ1-6 TRBV29-1 CSVAGGPNSPLHF
TRBJ1-1 TRBV7-9 CASSTRGFDTEAFF
TRBJ1-2 TRBV7-9 CASSLGGRDGYTF
TRBJ2-5 TRBV6-6 CARVVGLAGGGETQYF
TRBJ2-7 TRBV9 CASSVGPLGGYEQYF
TRBJ1-2 TRBV13 CASSSGRGPNYGYTF
TRBJ1-4 TRBV15 CATSQDRGGREKLFF
TRBJ1-6 TRBV6-5 CASRRESSYNSPLHF
TRBJ2-1 TRBV15 CATSSPTPSGDEQFF
TRBJ2-7 TRBV19 CASSGSGTGTYEQYF
TRBJ1-4 TRBV29-1 CSVVGRDGANEKLFF
TRBJ2-7 TRBV6-1 CASSAQPGTGSYEQYF
TRBJ2-7 TRBV5-1 CASSLDGQGSYEQYF